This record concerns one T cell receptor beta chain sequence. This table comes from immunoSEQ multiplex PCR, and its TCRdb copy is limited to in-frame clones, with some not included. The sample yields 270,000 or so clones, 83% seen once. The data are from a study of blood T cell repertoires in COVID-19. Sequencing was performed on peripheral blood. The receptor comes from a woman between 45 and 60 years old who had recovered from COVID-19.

The DNA of the CDR3 is TGTGCCAGCAGTGAAATCCCTCTAGCCTCCTACGAGCAGTACTTC. It translates to CASSEIPLASYEQYF. The J gene is TRBJ2-7, the V gene TRBV6-1; a weak D match, TRBD2 (5 bases). V lost 2 bases, J lost 0 bases, and 11 bases lay in between. Germline CDR1 reads MNHNS; CDR2 reads SASEGT. This CDR3 has 15 amino acids.